The rows below give T cell receptor beta chains drawn from one sample of a study of identical twins. Each CDR3 protein gets one entry after TCRdb re-called the 5' RACE reads with MiXCR. The sample contains hundreds of thousands of distinct CDR3 sequences, approximately 24% of which appear only once. The sample was also reused in another study, on T cells expressing NK-cell markers.

Material: CD4+ T cells sorted from blood. Receptor source: a woman between 18 and 29 years old in good health. Both conserved end residues are part of each CDR3. Fields, in order: CDR3 length, D gene, V gene, J gene, clone size, CDR3 DNA, CDR3 protein. D genes are given only for firm matches. Clone sizes are given selectively: once, few, many, or a class where the clone is expanded.

16	TRBD2	TRBV20-1	TRBJ2-7	.	TGCAGTGCTAGGGGACTAGCGGGGGGGCCTAGTTACGAGCAGTACTTC	CSARGLAGGPSYEQYF
14	.	TRBV5-1	TRBJ2-1	.	TGCGCCAGCAGTCTGCTTAGCGGTTACAATGAGCAGTTCTTC	CASSLLSGYNEQFF
14	TRBD2	TRBV9	TRBJ2-7	.	TGTGCCAGTAGCCCGAGCGGGAGAAGTTGGGAGCAGTACTTC	CASSPSGRSWEQYF
15	TRBD2	TRBV3-1	TRBJ2-1	many	TGTGCCAGCAGCCAAGGTCTAGCGGGAAGGAATGAGCAGTTCTTC	CASSQGLAGRNEQFF
16	TRBD2	TRBV12-5	TRBJ2-3	few	TGTGCTAGTGGTTCCGGACTAGCCAGTAGCACAGATACGCAGTATTTT	CASGSGLASSTDTQYF
15	TRBD2	TRBV20-1	TRBJ2-5	.	TGCAGTGCCCCCCGGGATAGCGGGAGTAGGAAGACCCAGTACTTC	CSAPRDSGSRKTQYF
15	.	TRBV20-1	TRBJ2-3	.	TGCAGTGCTAGTGAGGGGAAGACTAGCACAGATACGCAGTATTTT	CSASEGKTSTDTQYF
16	.	TRBV10-3	TRBJ1-4	.	TGTGCCATCAGTGAGTCCGTAGGGGCCCCCAATGAAAAACTGTTTTTT	CAISESVGAPNEKLFF
14	.	TRBV20-1	TRBJ2-2	.	TGCAGTGCTAGAGAAATGACTAGTACCGGGGAGCTGTTTTTT	CSAREMTSTGELFF
15	.	TRBV7-2	TRBJ2-3	.	TGTGCCAGCAGCCCCCGGGCTACCCAAAAAGATACGCAGTATTTT	CASSPRATQKDTQYF
17	.	TRBV18	TRBJ1-2	few	TGTGCCAGCTCACCGCTACAATTACAGGGTCAGAGCTATGGCTACACCTTC	CASSPLQLQGQSYGYTF
12	.	TRBV6-6	TRBJ2-1	.	TGTGCCAGCAGTCCCTTTATCAATGAGCAGTTCTTC	CASSPFINEQFF
15	.	TRBV12-3/TRBV12-4	TRBJ2-6	many	TGTGCCAGCAGTTTAGGGGGGAATGGGGCCAACGTCCTGACTTTC	CASSLGGNGANVLTF
15	TRBD2	TRBV4-2	TRBJ2-7	.	TGTGCCAGCAGCCACTTCAGCGGGGGACCCCGGGAGCAGTACTTC	CASSHFSGGPREQYF
13	.	TRBV20-1	TRBJ1-3	few	TGCAGTGCTCCTCGGCCCGGGGGTGACACCATATATTTT	CSAPRPGGDTIYF
12	.	TRBV24-1	TRBJ2-1	.	TGTGCCACCAGTACGTCCAAGAATGAGCAGTTCTTC	CATSTSKNEQFF
16	.	TRBV6-2/TRBV6-3	TRBJ1-2	few	TGTGCCAGCAGTTACTCGGGGCAGGACTTTAACTATGGCTACACCTTC	CASSYSGQDFNYGYTF
14	.	TRBV6-1	TRBJ1-1	few	TGTGCCAGCAGTCCCTCCGTGTCGGACACTGAAGCTTTCTTT	CASSPSVSDTEAFF
14	.	TRBV28	TRBJ2-7	.	TGTGCCAGCAGTATAGACATTCCCCCCTACGAGCAGTACTTC	CASSIDIPPYEQYF
16	.	TRBV7-9	TRBJ2-3	.	TGTGCCAGCAGCTTACCAGCGGGCGGAGGCACAGATACGCAGTATTTT	CASSLPAGGGTDTQYF
14	.	TRBV12-3/TRBV12-4	TRBJ1-1	.	TGTGCCAGCAGTTTCGCTGTGAGGAACACTGAAGCTTTCTTT	CASSFAVRNTEAFF
10	.	TRBV2	TRBJ2-7	.	TGTGAGACCGAATACTACGAGCAGTACTTC	CETEYYEQYF
13	.	TRBV20-1	TRBJ1-2	.	TGCAGTGCTAGAGAATGGGGTTCCTATGGCTACACCTTC	CSAREWGSYGYTF
14	.	TRBV20-1	TRBJ2-1	.	TGCAGTGCTAGAGATTCGCCCACACTCAATGAGCAGTTCTTC	CSARDSPTLNEQFF
10	.	TRBV20-1	TRBJ1-1	few	TGCAGTGCTAAAGGCACTGAAGCTTTCTTT	CSAKGTEAFF
18	TRBD1	TRBV12-3/TRBV12-4	TRBJ2-5	.	TGTGCCAGCAGTTTAGCGCTTGGGACAGGGTTCCGTCAAGAGACCCAGTACTTC	CASSLALGTGFRQETQYF
16	.	TRBV5-1	TRBJ2-6	few	TGCGCCAGCAGCCCCGGGGGATTCTCTGGGGCCAACGTCCTGACTTTC	CASSPGGFSGANVLTF
15	.	TRBV20-1	TRBJ2-3	few	TGCAGTGCTAGGAGCCTTAGGTTCGCTGCGGATACGCAGTATTTT	CSARSLRFAADTQYF
15	TRBD1	TRBV5-1	TRBJ1-6	few	TGCGCCAGCAGCTGGGGCGGACAGGGAAATTCACCCCTCCACTTT	CASSWGGQGNSPLHF
12	.	TRBV20-1	TRBJ2-7	once	TGCAGTGCCCCACGGGGCTCCTACGAGCAGTACTTC	CSAPRGSYEQYF
14	TRBD2	TRBV6-1	TRBJ2-3	.	TGTGCCAGCATAAAAGCGGGGGGTCCTGATACGCAGTATTTT	CASIKAGGPDTQYF
14	.	TRBV6-1	TRBJ1-4	.	TGTGCCAGCAGTCCGCCGGGACAAAGAGAAAAACTGTTTTTT	CASSPPGQREKLFF
12	TRBD1	TRBV18	TRBJ1-1	.	TGTGCCAGCTCACAAGACAGGGAGGGAGCTTTCTTT	CASSQDREGAFF
11	.	TRBV7-9	TRBJ2-1	.	TGTGCCGGGGGGGGCCACAATGAGCAGTTCTTC	CAGGGHNEQFF
12	.	TRBV30	TRBJ2-5	.	TGTGCCTGGAGCCCCCAGGGTGTGACCCAGTACTTC	CAWSPQGVTQYF
12	.	TRBV29-1	TRBJ1-2	few	TGCAGCGGTACGACGACGGACTATGGCTACACCTTC	CSGTTTDYGYTF
12	.	TRBV10-3	TRBJ2-3	.	TGTGCCATCAAAGGACCCTCCGATACGCAGTATTTT	CAIKGPSDTQYF
15	.	TRBV5-6	TRBJ2-1	.	TGTGCCAGCAGCCCACCTCTAGGCCTCCTAAATGAGCAGTTCTTC	CASSPPLGLLNEQFF
14	TRBD1	TRBV29-1	TRBJ1-2	.	TGCAGCGTTGAATTTTACAGGGGCCCGGCCGGCTACACCTTC	CSVEFYRGPAGYTF
16	.	TRBV18	TRBJ2-5	few	TGTGCCAGCTCACCACTGGCAGCCATGTACCAAGAGACCCAGTACTTC	CASSPLAAMYQETQYF
15	TRBD1	TRBV5-6	TRBJ1-4	.	TGTGCCAGCAGCACAACAGGGGACACTAATGAAAAACTGTTTTTT	CASSTTGDTNEKLFF
14	.	TRBV3-1	TRBJ2-2	.	TGTGCCAGCAGCGCGGTCTGGAACACCGGGGAGCTGTTTTTT	CASSAVWNTGELFF
14	.	TRBV6-1	TRBJ1-2	few	TGTGCCAGCAGCCCCGTGGGACCCATCTATGGCTACACCTTC	CASSPVGPIYGYTF
15	TRBD1	TRBV5-5	TRBJ2-2	.	TGTGCCAGCAGCTTGCAGACAGGGTTCGTCGGGGAGCTGTTTTTT	CASSLQTGFVGELFF
13	.	TRBV7-2	TRBJ2-3	.	TGTGCCAGCAGCTTCGAACACACAGATACGCAGTATTTT	CASSFEHTDTQYF
17	TRBD2	TRBV4-3	TRBJ2-2	.	TGCGCCAGCAGCCAAGAATGGGCGGGAGGGGTATCCGGGGAGCTGTTTTTT	CASSQEWAGGVSGELFF
16	TRBD2	TRBV6-2/TRBV6-3	TRBJ2-3	.	TGTGCCAGCGGACTAGCGGTAGAGTTATCGTTGGATACGCAGTATTTT	CASGLAVELSLDTQYF
16	.	TRBV12-3/TRBV12-4	TRBJ2-1	.	TGTGCCAGCAGTTTAGCGTTGACTAAAGCCTACAATGAGCAGTTCTTC	CASSLALTKAYNEQFF
14	.	TRBV20-1	TRBJ1-5	few	TGCAGTGCTGGACGGTCCGCGTTCAATCAGCCCCAGCATTTT	CSAGRSAFNQPQHF
14	.	TRBV7-9	TRBJ2-1	.	TGTGCCAGCAGCTTTCTCGTGGCGGACAATGAGCAGTTCTTC	CASSFLVADNEQFF
12	.	TRBV29-1	TRBJ2-1	few	TGCAGCGCCGGTGGGGGATACAATGAGCAGTTCTTC	CSAGGGYNEQFF
12	.	TRBV20-1	TRBJ2-5	.	TGCAGTGCTTATGCTGTGGAGGAGACCCAGTACTTC	CSAYAVEETQYF
15	.	TRBV5-1	TRBJ2-3	.	TGCGCCAGCAGCTCAGCAACTAGTAGCACAGATACGCAGTATTTT	CASSSATSSTDTQYF
12	.	TRBV29-1	TRBJ2-2	.	TGCAGCGTTGATGATGTCGTCGGGGAGCTGTTTTTT	CSVDDVVGELFF
15	.	TRBV5-1	TRBJ1-1	.	TGCGCCAGCAGCTTTTTACAGGGAGGTAGCACTGAAGCTTTCTTT	CASSFLQGGSTEAFF